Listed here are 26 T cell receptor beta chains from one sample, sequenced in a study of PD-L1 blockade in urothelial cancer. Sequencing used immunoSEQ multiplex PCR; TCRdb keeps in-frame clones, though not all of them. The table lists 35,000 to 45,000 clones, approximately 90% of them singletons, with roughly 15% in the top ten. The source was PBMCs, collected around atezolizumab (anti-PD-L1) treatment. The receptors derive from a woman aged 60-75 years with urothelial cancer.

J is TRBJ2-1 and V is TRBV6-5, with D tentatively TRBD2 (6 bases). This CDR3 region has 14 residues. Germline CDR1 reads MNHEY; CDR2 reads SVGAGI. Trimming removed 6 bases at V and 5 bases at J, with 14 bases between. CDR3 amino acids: CASSPNSGDNEQFF. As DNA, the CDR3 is TGTGCCAGCAGCCCGAATTCGGGAGACAATGAGCAGTTCTTC.

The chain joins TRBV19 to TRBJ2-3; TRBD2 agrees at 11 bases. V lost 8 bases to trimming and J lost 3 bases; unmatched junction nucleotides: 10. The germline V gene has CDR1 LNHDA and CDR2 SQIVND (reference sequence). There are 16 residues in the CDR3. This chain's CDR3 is CASGPLAGGPTDTQYF. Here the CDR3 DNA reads TGTGCCAGTGGTCCGCTAGCGGGGGGACCAACAGATACGCAGTATTTT.

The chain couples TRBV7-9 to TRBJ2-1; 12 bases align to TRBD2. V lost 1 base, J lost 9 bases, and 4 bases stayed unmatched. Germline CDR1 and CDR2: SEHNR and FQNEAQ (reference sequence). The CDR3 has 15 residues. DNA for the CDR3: TGTGCCAGCAGCTTAGATTGGGGACTAGCGGGTGAGCAGTTCTTC. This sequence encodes CASSLDWGLAGEQFF.

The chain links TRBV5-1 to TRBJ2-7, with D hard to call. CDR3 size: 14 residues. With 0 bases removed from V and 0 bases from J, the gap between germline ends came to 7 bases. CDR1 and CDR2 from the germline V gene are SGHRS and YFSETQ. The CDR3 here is CASSLVGASYEQYF. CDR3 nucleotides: TGCGCCAGCAGCTTGGTGGGCGCCTCCTACGAGCAGTACTTC. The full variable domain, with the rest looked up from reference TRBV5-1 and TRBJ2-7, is KAGVTQTPRYLIKTRGQQVTLSCSPISGHRSVSWYQQTPGQGLQFLFEYFSETQRNKGNFPGRFSGRQFSNSRSEMNVSTLELGDSALYLCASSLVGASYEQYFGPGTRLTVT.

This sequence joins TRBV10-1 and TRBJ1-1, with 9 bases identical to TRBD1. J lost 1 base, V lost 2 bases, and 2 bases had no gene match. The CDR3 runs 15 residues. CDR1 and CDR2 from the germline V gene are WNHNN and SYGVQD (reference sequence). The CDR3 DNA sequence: TGCGCCAGCAGTGAGAGGACAGGGGAGAACACTGAAGCTTTCTTT. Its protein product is CASSERTGENTEAFF.

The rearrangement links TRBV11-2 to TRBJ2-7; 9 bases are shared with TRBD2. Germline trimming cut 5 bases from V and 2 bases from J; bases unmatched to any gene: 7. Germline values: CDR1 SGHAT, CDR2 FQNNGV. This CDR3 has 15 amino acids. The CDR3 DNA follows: TGTGCCAGCAGCCCCCGGGCGGGAGGGCCCTACGAGCAGTACTTC. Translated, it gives CASSPRAGGPYEQYF. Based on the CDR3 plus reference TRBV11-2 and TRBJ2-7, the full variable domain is EAGVAQSPRYKIIEKRQSVAFWCNPISGHATLYWYQQILGQGPKLLIQFQNNGVVDDSQLPKDRFSAERLKGVDSTLKIQPAKLEDSAVYLCASSPRAGGPYEQYFGPGTRLTVT.

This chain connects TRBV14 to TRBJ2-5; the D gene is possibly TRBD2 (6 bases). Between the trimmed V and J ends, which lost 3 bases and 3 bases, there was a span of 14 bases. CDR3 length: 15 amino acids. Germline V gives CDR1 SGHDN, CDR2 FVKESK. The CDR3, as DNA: TGTGCCAGCAGCCAGTGGCGGGGCCGAGAAGAGACCCAGTACTTC. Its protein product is CASSQWRGREETQYF.

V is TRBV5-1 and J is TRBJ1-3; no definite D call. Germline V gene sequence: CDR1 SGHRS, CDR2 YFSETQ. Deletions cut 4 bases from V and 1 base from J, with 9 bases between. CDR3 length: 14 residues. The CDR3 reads CASSDIFSGNTIYF. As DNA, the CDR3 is TGCGCCAGCAGCGACATATTTTCTGGAAACACCATATATTTT.

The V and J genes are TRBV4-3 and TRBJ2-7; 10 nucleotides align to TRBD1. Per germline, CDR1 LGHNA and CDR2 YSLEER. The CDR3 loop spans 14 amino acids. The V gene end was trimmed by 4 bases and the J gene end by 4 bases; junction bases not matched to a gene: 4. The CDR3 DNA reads TGCGCCAGCAGCCGGGGGACAGGGGATTACGAGCAGTACTTC. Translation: CASSRGTGDYEQYF.

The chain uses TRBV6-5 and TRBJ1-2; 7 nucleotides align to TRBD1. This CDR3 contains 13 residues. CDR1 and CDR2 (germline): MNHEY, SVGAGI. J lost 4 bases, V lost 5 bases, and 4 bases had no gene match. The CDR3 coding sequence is TGTGCCAGCAGTCCTCAGGGGGGCTATGGCTACACCTTC. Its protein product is CASSPQGGYGYTF.

The CDR3 region is CASSPRTSVFPVQPNTGELFF. Here the CDR3 DNA reads TGTGCCAGCTCACCTAGAACTAGCGTTTTCCCCGTTCAGCCAAACACCGGGGAGCTGTTTTTT. This rearrangement joins TRBV18 to TRBJ2-2; 7 bases match TRBD2. Germline CDR1 reads KGHSH; CDR2 reads LQKENI. The V gene end was trimmed by 3 bases and the J gene end by 2 bases; junction bases not matched to a gene: 21. This CDR3 is 21 amino acids long.

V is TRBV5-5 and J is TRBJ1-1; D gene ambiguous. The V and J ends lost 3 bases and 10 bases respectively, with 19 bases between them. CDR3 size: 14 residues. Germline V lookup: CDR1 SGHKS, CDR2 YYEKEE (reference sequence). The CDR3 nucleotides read TGTGCCAGCAGCTCCCCCGGCGGAACCTCGGGAGCTTTCTTT. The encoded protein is CASSSPGGTSGAFF.

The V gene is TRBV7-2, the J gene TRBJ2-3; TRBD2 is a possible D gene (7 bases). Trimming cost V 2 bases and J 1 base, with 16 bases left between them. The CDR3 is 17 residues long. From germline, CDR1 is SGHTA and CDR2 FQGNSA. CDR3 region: CASSLSRGPGGTDTQYF. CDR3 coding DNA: TGTGCCAGCAGCTTATCGCGGGGGCCCGGTGGCACAGATACGCAGTATTTT.

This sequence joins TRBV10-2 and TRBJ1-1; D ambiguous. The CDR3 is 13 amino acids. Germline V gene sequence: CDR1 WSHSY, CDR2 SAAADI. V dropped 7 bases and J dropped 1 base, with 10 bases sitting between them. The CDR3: CASKEVRNTEAFF. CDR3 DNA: TGCGCCAGCAAAGAGGTTCGGAACACTGAAGCTTTCTTT.

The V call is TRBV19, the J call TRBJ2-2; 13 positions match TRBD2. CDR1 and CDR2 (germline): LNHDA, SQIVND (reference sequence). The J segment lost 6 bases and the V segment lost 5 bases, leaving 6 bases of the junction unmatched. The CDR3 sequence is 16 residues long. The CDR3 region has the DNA TGTGCCAGTAGTGTCGGGACTAGCGGGAAGTCCGGGGAGCTGTTTTTT. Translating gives CASSVGTSGKSGELFF.

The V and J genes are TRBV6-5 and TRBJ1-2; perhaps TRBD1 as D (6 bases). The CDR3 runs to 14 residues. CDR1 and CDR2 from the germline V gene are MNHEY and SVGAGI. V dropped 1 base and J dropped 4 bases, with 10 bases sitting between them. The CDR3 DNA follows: TGTGCCAGCAGTTACTTGGGGGCCAGCTATGGCTACACCTTC. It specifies CASSYLGASYGYTF.

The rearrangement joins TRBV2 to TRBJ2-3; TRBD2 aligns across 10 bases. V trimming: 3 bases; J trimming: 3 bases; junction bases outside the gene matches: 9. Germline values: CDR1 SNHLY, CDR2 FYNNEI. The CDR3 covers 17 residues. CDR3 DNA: TGTGCCAGCAGTGATCTTAGACTAGCGGGTTATACAGATACGCAGTATTTT. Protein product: CASSDLRLAGYTDTQYF.

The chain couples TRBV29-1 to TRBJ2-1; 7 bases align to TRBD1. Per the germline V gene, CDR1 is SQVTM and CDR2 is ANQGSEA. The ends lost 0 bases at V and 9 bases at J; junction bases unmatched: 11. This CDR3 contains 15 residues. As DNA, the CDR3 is TGCAGCGTTGAAGATAGGGACAGCAACCGGGGTGAGCAGTTCTTC. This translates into CSVEDRDSNRGEQFF.

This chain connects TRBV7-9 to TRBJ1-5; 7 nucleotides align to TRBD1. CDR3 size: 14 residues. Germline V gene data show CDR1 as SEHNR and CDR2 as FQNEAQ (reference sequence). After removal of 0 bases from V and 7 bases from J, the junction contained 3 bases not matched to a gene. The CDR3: CASSLATGLQPQHF. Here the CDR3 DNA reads TGTGCCAGCAGCTTAGCGACAGGGTTACAGCCCCAGCATTTT.

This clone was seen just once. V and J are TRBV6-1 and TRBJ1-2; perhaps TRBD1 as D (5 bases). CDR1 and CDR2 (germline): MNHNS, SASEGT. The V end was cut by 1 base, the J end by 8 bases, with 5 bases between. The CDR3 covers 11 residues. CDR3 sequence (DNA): TGTGCCAGCAGTGAAGGGGGCGGCTACACCTTC. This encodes CASSEGGGYTF.

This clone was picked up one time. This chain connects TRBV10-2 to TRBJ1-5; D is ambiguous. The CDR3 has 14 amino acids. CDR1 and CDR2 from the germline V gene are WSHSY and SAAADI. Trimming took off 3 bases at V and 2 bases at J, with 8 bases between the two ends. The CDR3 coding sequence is TGCGCCAGCAGTGAATCTTTTGGCAATCAGCCCCAGCATTTT. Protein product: CASSESFGNQPQHF.

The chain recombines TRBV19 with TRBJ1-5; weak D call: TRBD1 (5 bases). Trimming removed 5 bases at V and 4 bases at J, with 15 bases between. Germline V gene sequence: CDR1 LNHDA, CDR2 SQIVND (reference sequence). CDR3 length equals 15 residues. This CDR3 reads CASSLQGVRNQPQHF. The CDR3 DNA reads TGTGCCAGTAGTCTGCAGGGTGTGCGGAATCAGCCCCAGCATTTT.

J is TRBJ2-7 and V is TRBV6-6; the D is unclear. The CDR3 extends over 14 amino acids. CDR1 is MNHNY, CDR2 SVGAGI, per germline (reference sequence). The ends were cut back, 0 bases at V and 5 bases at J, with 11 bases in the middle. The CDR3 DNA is TGTGCCAGCAGTTACTCGGCAGAGAGGAACGAGCAGTACTTC. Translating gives CASSYSAERNEQYF.

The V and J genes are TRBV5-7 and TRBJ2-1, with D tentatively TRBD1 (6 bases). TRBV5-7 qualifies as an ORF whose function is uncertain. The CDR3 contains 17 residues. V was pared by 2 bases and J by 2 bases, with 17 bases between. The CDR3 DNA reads TGTGCCAGCAGCTTCCCTGGGGGCGAAATCGCCTACAATGAGCAGTTCTTC. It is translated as CASSFPGGEIAYNEQFF.

CDR3 amino acids: CASSSYRGPGANVLTF. The CDR3 region has the DNA TGTGCCAGCAGCTCCTACAGGGGGCCTGGGGCCAACGTCCTGACTTTC. The rearrangement links TRBV11-3 to TRBJ2-6; 9 positions match TRBD1. Germline lookup yields CDR1 SGHNT and CDR2 YENEEA. The CDR3 contains 16 residues. Trimming at V came to 4 bases and at J to 2 bases, leaving 3 bases not matched to a gene.

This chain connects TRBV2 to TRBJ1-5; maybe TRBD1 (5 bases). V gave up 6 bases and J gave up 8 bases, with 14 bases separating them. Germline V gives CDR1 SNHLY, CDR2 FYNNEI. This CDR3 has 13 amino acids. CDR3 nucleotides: TGTGCCAGCAGATCTCAGGGTTTGGAGCCCCAGCATTTT. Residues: CASRSQGLEPQHF.